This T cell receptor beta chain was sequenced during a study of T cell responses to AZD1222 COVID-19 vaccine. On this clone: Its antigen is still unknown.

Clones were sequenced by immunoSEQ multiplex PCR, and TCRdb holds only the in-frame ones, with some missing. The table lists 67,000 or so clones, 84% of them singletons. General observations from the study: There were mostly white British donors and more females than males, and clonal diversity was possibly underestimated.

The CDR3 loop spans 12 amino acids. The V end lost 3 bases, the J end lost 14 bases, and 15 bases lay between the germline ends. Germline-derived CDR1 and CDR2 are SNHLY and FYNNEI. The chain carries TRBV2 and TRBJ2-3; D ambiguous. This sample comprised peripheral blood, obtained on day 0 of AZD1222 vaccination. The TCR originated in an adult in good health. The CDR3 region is CASSDLSGFPYF. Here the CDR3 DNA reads TGTGCCAGCAGTGACCTTAGTGGTTTTCCGTATTTT.